The 10 T cell receptor beta chains given below trace back to one sample, sequenced in a study of response to subunit inactivated influenza vaccine. MiXCR, applied by TCRdb to the RT-PCR reads, yields one record per CDR3 protein. Among over 750,000 distinct CDR3 sequences listed, approximately 22% were seen once. The material sequenced was PBMCs from blood, taken roughly 5 days after vaccination. These receptors all stem from a man aged 50-60 years who received an inactivated influenza vaccine.

This chain uses TRBV6-5 with TRBJ2-3; 8 bases are shared with TRBD2. V lost 0 bases to trimming and J lost 5 bases; unmatched junction nucleotides: 7. The CDR3 is made up of 16 amino acids. The germline V gene has CDR1 MNHEY and CDR2 SVGAGI. In nucleotides, the CDR3 is TGTGCCAGCAGTTACTCGAAGGCGGGAGGTCAAGATACGCAGTATTTT. Protein: CASSYSKAGGQDTQYF.

This clonotype has a handful of counts. The chain combines TRBV7-9 with TRBJ1-5; D not certain. The CDR3 sequence is 13 residues long. Trimming took 5 bases from V and 6 from J, leaving 11 bases between them. CDR1 is SEHNR, CDR2 FQNEAQ, per germline (reference sequence). The CDR3 region has the DNA TGTGCCAGCAGCCGCGATGGGTTTCAGCCCCAGCATTTT. Its protein is CASSRDGFQPQHF.

The rearrangement links TRBV20-1 to TRBJ1-5, with D possibly matching TRBD1 (6 bases). This CDR3 spans 15 amino acids. Deletions cut 8 bases from V and 2 bases from J, with 19 bases between. The germline V gene encodes CDR1 DFQATT and CDR2 SNEGSKA (reference sequence). The CDR3: CSTTPQGKGNQPQHF. CDR3 in DNA: TGCAGTACTACCCCCCAGGGGAAGGGCAATCAGCCCCAGCATTTT.

In its sample, this clonotype was seen a few times. This chain uses TRBV20-1 with TRBJ2-4; 9 nucleotides align to TRBD1. The CDR3 is 15 residues long. Trimming took 5 bases from V and 3 from J; bases not matched to a gene: 8. From germline, CDR1 is DFQATT and CDR2 SNEGSKA (reference sequence). The CDR3 sequence: CSAGKQGAGKNIQYF. The CDR3 DNA follows: TGCAGTGCTGGGAAACAGGGGGCCGGCAAAAACATTCAGTACTTC.

The CDR3 nucleotides are TGCAGTGCTAGACTGAGGGGGCGCGGAGAGACCCAGTACTTC. Residues: CSARLRGRGETQYF. The V call is TRBV20-1, the J call TRBJ2-5; TRBD1 aligns across 7 bases. The CDR3 is made up of 14 amino acids. The J segment lost 4 bases and the V segment lost 2 bases, leaving 7 bases of the junction unmatched. Germline loops: CDR1 DFQATT, CDR2 SNEGSKA (reference sequence).

The sample holds a few counts of this clonotype. V and J are TRBV15 and TRBJ1-2, with D possibly being TRBD1 (5 bases). The germline gives CDR1 LNHNV, CDR2 YYDKDF (reference sequence). V lost 7 bases to trimming and J lost 7 bases, with 13 bases between them. The CDR3 totals 12 residues. CDR3 sequence: CATTNGGVGYTF. The DNA of the CDR3 is TGTGCCACCACAAACGGGGGAGTTGGCTACACCTTC. Supplemented by reference TRBV15 and TRBJ1-2, the full variable domain reads DAMVIQNPRYQVTQFGKPVTLSCSQTLNHNVMYWYQQKSSQAPKLLFHYYDKDFNNEADTPDNFQSRRPNTSFCFLDIRSPGLGDTAMYLCATTNGGVGYTFGSGTRLTVV.

The chain has TRBV7-2 and TRBJ2-3; D ambiguous. This CDR3 is built from 15 residues. V dropped 5 bases and J dropped 4 bases, with 16 bases sitting between them. Germline V lookup: CDR1 SGHTA, CDR2 FQGNSA. The CDR3 sequence: CASSPRSLTSDTQYF. Here the CDR3 DNA reads TGTGCCAGCAGCCCTCGGAGTCTAACCTCAGATACGCAGTATTTT.

The V gene is TRBV29-1, the J gene TRBJ1-5, with D tentatively TRBD1 (5 bases). This CDR3 is built from 13 residues. CDR1 is SQVTM, CDR2 ANQGSEA, per germline. V was cut by 5 bases and J by 4 bases, with 12 bases left in between. CDR3 sequence (DNA): TGCAGCGTTTCGGGGACCGCGAATCAGCCCCAGCATTTT. Translation gives CSVSGTANQPQHF.

V gene TRBV7-9 combines with J gene TRBJ2-3, with a possible D match to TRBD1 (6 bases). CDR3 length equals 15 residues. Deletions cut 3 bases from V and 4 bases from J, with 14 bases between. Germline values: CDR1 SEHNR, CDR2 FQNEAQ (reference sequence). CDR3 region: CASSLTDRLSDTQYF. The CDR3 DNA is TGTGCCAGCAGCTTGACGGACAGACTCTCAGATACGCAGTATTTT.

This chain links TRBV5-1 with TRBJ2-6, with D unclear. This CDR3 has 15 amino acids. Between the trimmed V and J ends, which lost 0 bases and 1 base, there was a span of 5 bases. Per the germline V gene, CDR1 is SGHRS and CDR2 is YFSETQ. CDR3 sequence reads: CASSLGDSGANVLTF. The DNA for the CDR3 is TGCGCCAGCAGCTTGGGGGATTCTGGGGCCAACGTCCTGACTTTC.